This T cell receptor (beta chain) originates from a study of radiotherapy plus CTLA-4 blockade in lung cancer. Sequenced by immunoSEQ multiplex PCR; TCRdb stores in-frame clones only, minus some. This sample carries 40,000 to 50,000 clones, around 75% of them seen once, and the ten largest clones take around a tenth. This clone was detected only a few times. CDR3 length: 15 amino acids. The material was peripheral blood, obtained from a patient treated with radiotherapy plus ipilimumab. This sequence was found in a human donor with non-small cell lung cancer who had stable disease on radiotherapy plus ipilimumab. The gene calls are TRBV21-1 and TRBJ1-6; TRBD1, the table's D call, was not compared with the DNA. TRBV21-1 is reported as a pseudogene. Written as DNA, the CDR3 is TGTGCCAGCAGCAAACAGGACAGGGTTAATTCACCCCTCCACTTT. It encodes CASSKQDRVNSPLHF.